Described below is a single T cell receptor (beta chain) sequence and its context. Its target is not known. These data originate in a study of tumor-infiltrating lymphocytes in primary liver carcinoma. Findings and caveats of the study: Tumor-adjacent and tumor-blood pairs displayed less overlap than did pairs of tumor regions.

Per the germline V gene, CDR1 is SGDLS and CDR2 is YYNGEE. The germline V and J ends were trimmed by 4 bases and 6 bases, with 11 bases remaining between them. The CDR3 spans 13 residues. Both RNA and DNA were isolated together from about 21-30 mg of bulk tissue that had not been sorted. From 400 to 550 ng total RNA, TCR beta cDNA was generated with a primer in the constant region. Researchers made the TCR beta libraries by running three nested multiplex PCR rounds with slightly modified ARM-PCR. The opening two PCR rounds, 10 cycles each, paired TRBV1-TRBV30 forward primers with a C-beta reverse primer. Using its own MiXCR run on the multiplex PCR reads, TCRdb lists one record per CDR3 protein. The sample contains approximately 46,000 distinct CDR3 sequences, 60% to 80% of which appear only once.

The clonotype comes from a woman in her twenties or thirties with primary liver carcinoma and hepatitis B virus infection. The sequencing input was tumor-adjacent normal liver tissue. The gene calls are TRBV9 and TRBJ2-1, with D perhaps TRBD1 (5 bases). The CDR3 region has the DNA TGTGCCAGCAGCCTCTCAGGGCTCAATGAGCAGTTCTTC. Its translation: CASSLSGLNEQFF.